Below are 27 T cell receptor beta chains sequenced from a single sample in a study of T cells in Graves' hyperthyroidism and ophthalmopathy. RNA transcripts yielded amplified TCR beta CDR3 regions. HTBI primers were employed in a first-round RT-PCR of the TCR CDR3. A single record per CDR3 protein comes from TCRdb applying MiXCR to the multiplex PCR reads. Of 550,000 to 700,000 distinct CDR3 sequences in the sample, roughly 14% were seen once. Sequenced: blood. The receptors derive from a middle-aged woman with Graves' ophthalmopathy.

In its sample, this clonotype was seen many times. The chain links TRBV10-3 to TRBJ2-5; 9 bases agree with TRBD2. With 3 bases clipped from V and 6 bases from J, the junction kept 8 bases outside the gene matches. The CDR3 sequence is 15 residues long. Germline V lookup: CDR1 ENHRY, CDR2 SYGVKD. The CDR3 sequence: CAISDLAGEKKTQYF. As DNA, the CDR3 is TGTGCCATCAGTGACTTAGCGGGAGAGAAGAAGACCCAGTACTTC.

This clonotype was counted many times. The chain uses TRBV29-1 and TRBJ2-7; TRBD1 aligns across 11 bases. V lost 5 bases to trimming and J lost 7 bases; unmatched junction nucleotides: 7. Per the germline V gene, CDR1 is SQVTM and CDR2 is ANQGSEA. The CDR3 loop spans 13 amino acids. The CDR3 spells CSVLGQGVREQYF. CDR3 DNA: TGCAGCGTTCTGGGACAGGGGGTAAGGGAGCAGTACTTC.

This clonotype was recorded at least ten times. The chain carries TRBV5-1 and TRBJ1-6; D gene ambiguous. The CDR3 consists of 15 residues. The germline V gene encodes CDR1 SGHRS and CDR2 YFSETQ. Trimming removed 0 bases at V and 10 bases at J, with 14 bases between. CDR3 protein: CASSLDLPGRSPLHF. The CDR3 DNA reads as TGCGCCAGCAGCTTGGACCTACCGGGAAGGTCACCCCTCCACTTT.

The chain recombines TRBV6-2 or TRBV6-3 with TRBJ2-7; D is unresolved. The CDR3 is 16 residues long. Trimming removed 0 bases at V and 7 bases at J, with 19 bases between. From germline, CDR1 is MNHEY and CDR2 SVGEGT. CDR3: CASSYSLEGELWEQYF. In DNA, the CDR3 is TGTGCCAGCAGTTACTCTCTTGAAGGAGAGCTTTGGGAGCAGTACTTC.

This clonotype was seen ten or more times. This sequence joins TRBV28 and TRBJ2-7, with D possibly matching TRBD2 (6 bases). Germline V CDR1 and CDR2: MDHEN, SYDVKM. V was shortened by 3 bases and J by 1 base, with 16 bases between the two germline ends. The CDR3 runs to 16 residues. CDR3 in DNA: TGTGCCAGCAGTTTCCCACCACTTAGCGGATCCTACGAGCAGTACTTC. This encodes CASSFPPLSGSYEQYF.

Many counts were recorded for this clonotype. The CDR3 nucleotides are TGTGCCATCAGTGGGAGGGGTGGCACTGAAGCTTTCTTT. Amino acids: CAISGRGGTEAFF. V is TRBV10-3 and J is TRBJ1-1, with D possibly being TRBD1 (5 bases). V lost 4 bases to trimming and J lost 4 bases, with 10 bases between them. In germline, CDR1 is ENHRY, CDR2 SYGVKD. This CDR3 is 13 amino acids long.

This clonotype was counted a few times. The chain couples TRBV7-9 to TRBJ2-7; no definite D call. Germline V gene lookup returns CDR1 SEHNR and CDR2 FQNEAQ (reference sequence). V shed 3 bases and J shed 6 bases, with 12 bases lying between them. CDR3 length: 13 residues. The CDR3 sequence: CASSLLGWAEQYF. The CDR3, as DNA: TGTGCCAGCAGCTTGCTAGGGTGGGCCGAGCAGTACTTC.

The table lists this clonotype with many counts. This rearrangement joins TRBV12-3 or TRBV12-4 to TRBJ2-6; 7 nucleotides agree with TRBD1. V lost 3 bases, J lost 2 bases, and 4 bases stayed unmatched. The CDR3 length is 16 residues. The CDR3 nucleotides read TGTGCCAGCAGTTTGGACAGGATACCTGGGGCCAACGTCCTGACTTTC. It encodes CASSLDRIPGANVLTF.

This clonotype was observed many times. This chain joins TRBV6-5 and TRBJ2-3; a weak D match, TRBD1 (5 bases). This CDR3 contains 15 residues. V gave up 4 bases and J gave up 6 bases, with 17 bases separating them. CDR1 and CDR2 (germline): MNHEY, SVGAGI. CDR3 sequence reads: CASSSAQPAGDTQYF. The CDR3 DNA reads TGTGCCAGCAGTTCGGCCCAACCGGCAGGGGATACGCAGTATTTT.

This clonotype was seen repeatedly, ten times or more. V usage is TRBV12-3 or TRBV12-4 and J usage is TRBJ1-6; D is unclear. This CDR3 comprises 14 residues. Trimming pared 6 bases from V and 10 bases from J, leaving 16 bases between. The CDR3 DNA reads TGTGCCAGCAGCCTACAGAAGGGTTGGTCACCCCTCCACTTT. Amino acids: CASSLQKGWSPLHF.

The chain combines TRBV19 with TRBJ2-7; D unclear. Trimming pared 5 bases from V and 6 bases from J, leaving 14 bases between. Germline CDR1 reads LNHDA; CDR2 reads SQIVND (reference sequence). The CDR3 totals 13 residues. CDR3 DNA: TGTGCCAGTAGTCCGGACGGGTTCCCCGAGCAGTACTTC. The encoded protein is CASSPDGFPEQYF.

Note on this clonotype: This may arise from a read error, as a much more abundant clone is one base away. This chain connects TRBV19 to TRBJ1-1; D gene ambiguous. In germline, CDR1 is LNHDA, CDR2 SQIVND (reference sequence). The CDR3 is made up of 15 amino acids. The CDR3 sequence: CASSPPGWENTGAFF. The CDR3 nucleotides read TGTGCCAGTAGTCCCCCGGGGTGGGAGAACACTGGAGCTTTCTTT.

This clonotype was detected many times. J is TRBJ1-1 and V is TRBV12-3 or TRBV12-4; 9 bases line up with TRBD1. This CDR3 contains 17 residues. The junction had 10 bases not matched to a gene; V was cut back by 2 bases and J by 3 bases. CDR3 in DNA: TGTGCCAGCAGTTTAAAGATTAACAGGGGGCCGCACACTGAAGCTTTCTTT. Translating gives CASSLKINRGPHTEAFF.

This clonotype was observed a few times. This rearrangement joins TRBV14 to TRBJ1-2, with D unclear. Germline V lookup: CDR1 SGHDN, CDR2 FVKESK. Trimming removed 1 base from V and 7 bases from J, with 10 bases in between. The CDR3 is 13 residues long. The CDR3 DNA follows: TGTGCCAGCAGCCAAGTCCTAACGTTTGGCTACACCTTC. Residues: CASSQVLTFGYTF.

This clonotype was seen at least ten times. The chain uses TRBV28 and TRBJ2-7, with 9 bases fitting TRBD2. The junction had 4 bases not matched to a gene; V was cut back by 6 bases and J by 1 base. There are 14 residues in the CDR3. CDR1 and CDR2 (germline): MDHEN, SYDVKM. For the CDR3, the DNA is TGTGCCAGCAGACCGGGACTAGCTTCCTACGAGCAGTACTTC. This codes for CASRPGLASYEQYF.

This clonotype appeared many times. The CDR3 DNA reads as TGTGCCAGCAGTTCGAGGGGCGGAGCAGGGTACGAGCAGTACTTC. As protein: CASSSRGGAGYEQYF. V and J are TRBV28 and TRBJ2-7; the D call may be TRBD1 or TRBD2 (5 bases each). In germline, CDR1 is MDHEN, CDR2 SYDVKM. V lost 4 bases and J 4 bases, leaving 17 bases between the germline ends. This CDR3 has 15 amino acids.

Ten or more counts support this clonotype. The V call is TRBV20-1, the J call TRBJ2-7; tentative D call: TRBD2 (6 bases). CDR3 length equals 14 residues. CDR1 DFQATT and CDR2 SNEGSKA come from the germline V gene (reference sequence). V lost 0 bases and J 3 bases, leaving 12 bases between the germline ends. This CDR3 reads CSARDHEGGYEQYF. CDR3 bases: TGCAGTGCTAGAGATCATGAGGGAGGCTACGAGCAGTACTTC.

This clonotype was found many times. The chain combines TRBV18 with TRBJ1-1, with a tentative D call TRBD1 (6 bases). The CDR3 is 14 residues long. The V gene lost 0 bases and the J gene lost 5 bases, with 10 bases spanning the gap. Germline V lookup: CDR1 KGHSH, CDR2 LQKENI. The CDR3 sequence: CASSPPTGYTEAFF. CDR3 sequence (DNA): TGTGCCAGCTCACCACCCACAGGGTATACTGAAGCTTTCTTT.

This clonotype was recorded at least ten times. The chain joins TRBV28 to TRBJ2-7; TRBD1 or TRBD2 may be the D gene (5 bases each). Trimming pared 5 bases from V and 7 bases from J, leaving 18 bases between. The CDR3 extends over 14 amino acids. CDR1 and CDR2 from the germline V gene are MDHEN and SYDVKM. The CDR3 loop is CASSHQRGVGEQYF. The DNA for the CDR3 is TGTGCCAGCAGTCACCAGAGAGGGGTGGGTGAGCAGTACTTC.

This clonotype was observed at least ten times. V and J are TRBV9 and TRBJ2-5; perhaps TRBD2 as D (6 bases). The CDR3 runs 15 residues. Trimming shortened V by 5 bases and J by 4 bases, and 18 bases separated the two germline ends. Germline V gene data show CDR1 as SGDLS and CDR2 as YYNGEE. CDR3 sequence reads: CASSGARGGRETQYF. The CDR3, as DNA: TGTGCCAGCAGTGGGGCAAGGGGAGGTCGAGAGACCCAGTACTTC.

This clonotype was counted many times. The gene calls are TRBV11-2 and TRBJ1-2, with D tentatively TRBD1 (6 bases). CDR3 length equals 17 residues. Germline-derived CDR1 and CDR2 are SGHAT and FQNNGV. Trimming pared 8 bases from V and 8 bases from J, leaving 30 bases between. The CDR3 region is CASGPDTGTQGGSGYTF. The CDR3 bases are TGTGCCAGCGGACCAGACACCGGGACACAAGGGGGTTCCGGCTACACCTTC.

This clonotype was seen many times. J is TRBJ1-1 and V is TRBV29-1, with TRBD1 matching over 8 bases. Germline V gene sequence: CDR1 SQVTM, CDR2 ANQGSEA. Trimming at V came to 8 bases and at J to 3 bases, leaving 8 bases not matched to a gene. The CDR3 contains 13 residues. CDR3 sequence reads: CSSRTGSDTEAFF. DNA of the CDR3: TGCAGCTCTCGGACAGGGTCTGACACTGAAGCTTTCTTT.

At least ten counts were recorded for this clonotype. V and J are TRBV2 and TRBJ2-5; D call uncertain. The V gene's germline CDR1 is SNHLY and CDR2 FYNNEI. The CDR3 is 12 amino acids. The V and J ends lost 2 bases and 3 bases respectively, with 4 bases between them. The CDR3 DNA reads TGTGCCAGCAGTGAAACCGAAGAGACCCAGTACTTC. Translation gives CASSETEETQYF.

This clonotype was seen at least ten times. This chain links TRBV20-1 with TRBJ1-3, with unresolved D. Trimming shortened V by 0 bases and J by 0 bases, and 9 bases separated the two germline ends. The CDR3 totals 15 residues. Per the germline V gene, CDR1 is DFQATT and CDR2 is SNEGSKA (reference sequence). The CDR3 DNA follows: TGCAGTGCTAGAGATTCAGCCAGCTCTGGAAACACCATATATTTT. It encodes CSARDSASSGNTIYF.

This clonotype was detected many times. This chain joins TRBV6-5 and TRBJ1-2, with 8 positions matching TRBD1. V lost 2 bases, J lost 7 bases, and 9 bases stayed unmatched. The CDR3 has 15 residues. CDR1 MNHEY and CDR2 SVGAGI come from the germline V gene. The CDR3 is CASSYGSGGAGGYTF. CDR3 sequence (DNA): TGTGCCAGCAGTTACGGGTCAGGGGGCGCGGGTGGCTACACCTTC.

The table lists this clonotype with a few counts. This rearrangement joins TRBV18 to TRBJ2-5; 14 positions agree with TRBD2. The CDR3 is 17 residues long. Looked up from germline, CDR1 is KGHSH and CDR2 is LQKENI. V lost 6 bases to trimming and J lost 2 bases; unmatched junction nucleotides: 8. Here the CDR3 DNA reads TGTGCCAGCTCCCGCGGGACTAGCGGGAGTGAACAAGAGACCCAGTACTTC. Protein sequence: CASSRGTSGSEQETQYF.

Ten or more counts support this clonotype. The chain recombines TRBV20-1 with TRBJ2-7; no definite D call. Trimming stripped 3 bases from V and 2 bases from J, with 11 bases between. Per the germline V gene, CDR1 is DFQATT and CDR2 is SNEGSKA (reference sequence). The CDR3 contains 13 residues. Written as DNA, the CDR3 is TGCAGTGCTAGGGACGTTAGGACCTACGAGCAGTACTTC. This codes for CSARDVRTYEQYF.